In its sample, the clone carrying this T cell receptor (beta chain) was seen a few times. Its antigen is unknown. The data derive from a study of regulatory T cells in long-lasting Graves disease. General study results and limits: Persistent Graves' patients showed reduced TCR diversity versus newly diagnosed patients.

Time point specified: newly diagnosed GD, antithyroid drugs for less than 3 months. Researchers made the TCR library from RNA that was extracted from PBMCs. Nine milliliters of peripheral blood were drawn into EDTA tubes. CDR3-region Arm-PCR and iRepertoire HTBI primers produced the TCR beta libraries. TCRdb reprocessed the multiplex PCR reads with MiXCR, giving one entry per CDR3 protein. The data show 550,000 to 650,000 distinct CDR3 sequences, around 15% seen once. These data also featured in a second study, about T cells in Graves' hyperthyroidism and ophthalmopathy. That source notes: A 13 V-J model separated ophthalmopathy from stable hyperthyroidism.

This TCR derives from a man between 18 and 29 years old with Graves disease. Sequenced material: peripheral blood mononuclear cells (PBMCs), taken at new diagnosis, from a patient treated with antithyroid drugs.

The CDR3 is CASSLGPGKETQYF. As DNA, the CDR3 is TGTGCCAGCAGCTTAGGCCCAGGGAAAGAGACCCAGTACTTC. This rearrangement joins TRBV7-2 to TRBJ2-1, with D tentatively TRBD1 (5 bases). The J call could be wrong; TRBJ2-5 is a better fit for the DNA end. The CDR3 consists of 14 residues. Germline values: CDR1 SGHTA, CDR2 FQGNSA.